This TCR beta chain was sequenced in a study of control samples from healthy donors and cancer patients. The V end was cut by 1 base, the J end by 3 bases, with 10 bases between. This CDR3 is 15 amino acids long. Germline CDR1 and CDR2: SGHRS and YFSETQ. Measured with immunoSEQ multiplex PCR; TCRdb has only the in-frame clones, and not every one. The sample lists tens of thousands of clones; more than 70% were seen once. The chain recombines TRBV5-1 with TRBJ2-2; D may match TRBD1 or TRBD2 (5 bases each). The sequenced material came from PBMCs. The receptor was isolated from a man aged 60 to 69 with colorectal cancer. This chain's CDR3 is CASSLRGADTGELFF. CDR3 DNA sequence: TGCGCCAGCAGCTTGAGAGGGGCGGACACCGGGGAGCTGTTTTTT.